This T cell receptor beta chain was documented in a study of cytomegalovirus exposure and HLA in healthy donors. A single count supports this clone. The table came from immunoSEQ multiplex PCR; TCRdb's copy has only in-frame clones and leaves some out. The table records approximately 82,000 clones, around 95% of them present only once. Germline CDR1 reads SQVTM; CDR2 reads ANQGSEA. The CDR3 loop spans 14 amino acids. Trimming removed 4 bases from V and 2 bases from J; junction bases left unmatched: 7. This receptor was taken from a woman aged 18-30 years in good health and CMV-seronegative. The gene calls are TRBV29-1 and TRBJ2-7, with 8 bases fitting TRBD1. Sequenced: PBMCs. The CDR3 region is CSVAGETGAYEQYF. CDR3 DNA: TGCAGCGTTGCCGGGGAGACAGGGGCCTACGAGCAGTACTTC.